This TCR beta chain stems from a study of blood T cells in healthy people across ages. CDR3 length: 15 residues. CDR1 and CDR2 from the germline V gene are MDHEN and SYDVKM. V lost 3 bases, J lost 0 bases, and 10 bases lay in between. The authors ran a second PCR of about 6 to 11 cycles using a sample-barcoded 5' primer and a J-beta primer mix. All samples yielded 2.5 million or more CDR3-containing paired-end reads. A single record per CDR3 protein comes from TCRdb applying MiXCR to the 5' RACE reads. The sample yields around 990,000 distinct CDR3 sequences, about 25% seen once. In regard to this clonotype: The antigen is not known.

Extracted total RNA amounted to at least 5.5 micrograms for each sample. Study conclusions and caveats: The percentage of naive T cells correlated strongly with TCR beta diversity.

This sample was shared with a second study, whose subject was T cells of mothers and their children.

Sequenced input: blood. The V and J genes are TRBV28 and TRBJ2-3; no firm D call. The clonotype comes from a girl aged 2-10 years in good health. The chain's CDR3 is CASSFVDPSTDTQYF. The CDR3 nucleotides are TGTGCCAGCAGTTTTGTCGACCCTAGCACAGATACGCAGTATTTT.